This T cell receptor (beta chain) stems from a study of T cells in Graves' hyperthyroidism and ophthalmopathy. Hyperthyroidism of Graves' type that showed no ophthalmopathy progression within 18 months was stable. Hyperthyroidism in the patients, aged 18 to 65, was newly diagnosed and under 2 months in duration. Uncontrolled infection, other autoimmune disease, pregnancy or lactation excluded patients. Researchers took RNA transcripts and amplified the TCR beta CDR3 regions from them. Initially, a first-round RT-PCR of the TCR CDR3 employed the HTBI primer set. TCRdb processed the multiplex PCR reads anew with MiXCR; each CDR3 protein has one entry. The data show roughly 580,000 distinct CDR3 sequences, approximately 44% seen once. Study results and limitations: Most thyroid clonotypes that were expanded above 0.001 also turned up in blood.

With respect to this clonotype: No antigen is known for it.

Material for sequencing was peripheral blood or thyroid tissue (not recorded which). The receptor's source is a woman aged 18 to 35 with Graves' hyperthyroidism.

CDR3 loop: CASSLRGQGVSSGANVLTF. CDR3 DNA sequence: TGTGCCAGCAGCTTAAGAGGACAGGGGGTTTCCTCTGGGGCCAACGTCCTGACTTTC. This rearrangement joins TRBV7-3 to TRBJ2-6; 10 positions match TRBD1. This CDR3 contains 19 residues. CDR1 and CDR2 (germline): SGHTA, FQGTGA. Trimming removed 1 base from V and 0 bases from J; junction bases left unmatched: 6.